The 30 T cell receptor beta chains below come from one sample, sequenced in a study of cytotoxic CD8 clonotypes in ibrutinib-treated CLL. The assay was immunoSEQ multiplex PCR, and TCRdb's table has in-frame clones only and misses some. The sample includes about 160,000 clones, 81% of them seen just once. Here the sequenced sample was PBMCs, taken after 12 months of ibrutinib treatment. Every receptor here comes from a human donor with chronic lymphocytic leukemia.

V and J are TRBV7-6 and TRBJ1-5, with D unresolved. Deletions cut 1 base from V and 3 bases from J, with 7 bases between. The germline CDR1 and CDR2 sequences are SGHVS and FNYEAQ. This CDR3 has 14 residues. The CDR3: CASSLGQNNQPQHF. DNA for the CDR3: TGTGCCAGCAGCTTAGGGCAGAACAATCAGCCCCAGCATTTT. Full variable domain (outside the CDR3, taken from reference TRBV7-6 and TRBJ1-5): GAGVSQSPRYKVTKRGQDVALRCDPISGHVSLYWYRQALGQGPEFLTYFNYEAQQDKSGLPNDRFSAERPEGSISTLTIQRTEQRDSAMYRCASSLGQNNQPQHFGDGTRLSIL.

The chain couples TRBV15 to TRBJ2-1; tentatively, D is TRBD1 (6 bases). Trimming took off 4 bases at V and 4 bases at J, with 11 bases between the two ends. The V gene's germline CDR1 is LNHNV and CDR2 YYDKDF (reference sequence). There are 14 residues in the CDR3. The CDR3 reads CATSTSDRYNEQFF. In DNA form, the CDR3 reads TGTGCCACCAGCACCTCAGACAGGTACAATGAGCAGTTCTTC.

CDR3 residues: CASSTGEQMRNQPQHF. The CDR3 bases are TGTGCCAGCAGTACGGGGGAACAAATGAGGAATCAGCCCCAGCATTTT. V is TRBV6-6 and J is TRBJ1-5, with D possibly being TRBD1 (5 bases). This CDR3 region has 16 residues. The germline V and J ends were trimmed by 5 bases and 4 bases, with 18 bases remaining between them. Germline V CDR1 and CDR2: MNHNY, SVGAGI (reference sequence).

V is TRBV29-1 and J is TRBJ2-6; no definite D call. CDR1 and CDR2 (germline): SQVTM, ANQGSEA. V lost 4 bases and J 0 bases, leaving 7 bases between the germline ends. The CDR3 is made up of 14 amino acids. The CDR3 is CSVAQFSGANVLTF. For the CDR3, the DNA is TGCAGCGTTGCCCAGTTCTCTGGGGCCAACGTCCTGACTTTC. The variable domain in full, with the rest retrieved from reference TRBV29-1 and TRBJ2-6, is SAVISQKPSRDICQRGTSLTIQCQVDSQVTMMFWYRQQPGQSLTLIATANQGSEATYESGFVIDKFPISRPNLTFSTLTVSNMSPEDSSIYLCSVAQFSGANVLTFGAGSRLTVL.

A word on this clone: The junction departs from the called germline gene at one end, perhaps through a read error. Other DNA sequences in the same sample also yield this CDR3. The gene calls are TRBV5-4 and TRBJ1-4; 8 bases map to TRBD1. This CDR3 comprises 13 residues. The germline CDR1 and CDR2 sequences are SGHNT and YYREEE (reference sequence). In DNA form, the CDR3 reads TGTGCAAGCAGTACAAATACAGGGGGAGAACTGTTTTTT. Amino acids: CASSTNTGGELFF.

The V gene is TRBV7-7, the J gene TRBJ2-7; 7 bases map to TRBD1. With V trimmed by 5 bases and J by 6 bases, 7 bases remained unmatched. The CDR3 contains 13 residues. Germline CDR1 is SSHAT and CDR2 is FNYEAQ (reference sequence). The DNA for the CDR3 is TGTGCCAGCAGCCCCGACAGGGCCAGCGAGCAGTACTTC. Encoded protein: CASSPDRASEQYF.

This clone was picked up a small number of times. The chain's CDR3 is CASSLQGYSDTQYF. CDR3 nucleotide sequence: TGTGCCAGCAGCTTACAGGGATACTCAGATACGCAGTATTTT. This chain uses TRBV11-3 with TRBJ2-3, with D possibly being TRBD1 (5 bases). Germline V gene sequence: CDR1 SGHNT, CDR2 YENEEA. V was cut by 2 bases and J by 4 bases, with 10 bases left in between. This CDR3 is built from 14 residues.

This clone was seen more than once but under ten times. The J gene is TRBJ2-2, the V gene TRBV19, with 7 bases lining up with TRBD2. The CDR3 runs to 14 residues. V was clipped by 5 bases and J by 8 bases; unmatched bases: 8. Germline CDR1 reads LNHDA; CDR2 reads SQIVND (reference sequence). The CDR3 DNA is TGTGCCAGTAGTTTCAGTGGCGGGAGTGGGGAGCTGTTTTTT. It is translated as CASSFSGGSGELFF.

This chain joins TRBV7-2 and TRBJ2-7; D tentatively reads TRBD1 or TRBD2 (5 bases each). CDR1 and CDR2 (germline): SGHTA, FQGNSA. The CDR3 is 12 amino acids. V shed 10 bases and J shed 6 bases, with 16 bases lying between them. The CDR3 protein is CATARGPLEQYF. The CDR3, as DNA: TGTGCCACAGCCCGGGGCCCGCTCGAGCAGTACTTC.

V is TRBV9 and J is TRBJ1-4, with D uncertain. V was clipped by 0 bases and J by 0 bases, with 9 bases between them. The CDR3 has 16 residues. CDR1 SGDLS and CDR2 YYNGEE come from the germline V gene. The CDR3 region has the DNA TGTGCCAGCAGCGTAGGCCTTACAACAACTAATGAAAAACTGTTTTTT. Its translation: CASSVGLTTTNEKLFF. The entire variable domain, with the rest obtained from reference TRBV9 and TRBJ1-4, is as follows: DSGVTQTPKHLITATGQRVTLRCSPRSGDLSVYWYQQSLDQGLQFLIQYYNGEERAKGNILERFSAQQFPDLHSELNLSSLELGDSALYFCASSVGLTTTNEKLFFGSGTQLSVL.

This clone has just a few counts. The chain recombines TRBV4-2 with TRBJ1-2; D perhaps matches TRBD1 (5 bases). V dropped 3 bases and J dropped 4 bases, with 15 bases sitting between them. The CDR3 runs to 15 residues. The germline V gene encodes CDR1 LGHNA and CDR2 YNFKEQ. CDR3 coding DNA: TGTGCCAGCAGCCATGGGGACCGGGTGGGCTATGGCTACACCTTC. This translates into CASSHGDRVGYGYTF.

The CDR3 is CASSQDPFGRGGQPQHF. CDR3 nucleotide sequence: TGTGCCAGCAGCCAAGACCCCTTCGGGAGGGGCGGGCAGCCCCAGCATTTT. The chain combines TRBV4-2 with TRBJ1-5, with D perhaps matching TRBD1 (5 bases). This CDR3 spans 17 amino acids. Trimming pared 0 bases from V and 7 bases from J, leaving 19 bases between. Germline loops: CDR1 LGHNA, CDR2 YNFKEQ.

The V call is TRBV6-5, the J call TRBJ2-7, with D perhaps TRBD1 (6 bases). Germline values: CDR1 MNHEY, CDR2 SVGAGI. The V gene lost 6 bases and the J gene lost 3 bases, with 9 bases spanning the gap. The CDR3 covers 12 residues. CDR3 DNA sequence: TGTGCCAGCAGCTGGACAGACTACGAGCAGTACTTC. Protein: CASSWTDYEQYF.

The rearrangement joins TRBV27 to TRBJ2-7; 9 nucleotides align to TRBD2. Unmatched junction bases numbered 6, after V lost 6 bases and J lost 0 bases. This CDR3 has 15 amino acids. Looked up from germline, CDR1 is MNHEY and CDR2 is SMNVEV (reference sequence). The CDR3 nucleotides are TGTGCCAGCAGGGAACTAGCGGGTACCTCCTACGAGCAGTACTTC. Its protein product is CASRELAGTSYEQYF.

This chain uses TRBV4-3 with TRBJ2-7, with TRBD1 as a possible D gene (6 bases). Per germline, CDR1 LGHNA and CDR2 YSLEER. The CDR3 sequence is 15 residues long. Trimming removed 0 bases at V and 4 bases at J, with 13 bases between. The CDR3 is CASSQERAGAYEQYF. CDR3 DNA: TGCGCCAGCAGCCAAGAGAGGGCAGGGGCATACGAGCAGTACTTC.

The gene calls are TRBV30 and TRBJ1-6; D unclear. The CDR3 consists of 14 residues. CDR1 and CDR2 (germline): GTSNPN, SVGIG (reference sequence). Trimming removed 0 bases from V and 10 bases from J, with 13 bases in between. The CDR3 loop is CAWSVGSAGSPLHF. CDR3 coding DNA: TGTGCCTGGAGTGTAGGGTCCGCGGGATCACCCCTCCACTTT.

This chain connects TRBV6-5 to TRBJ2-7, with 9 bases lining up with TRBD1. Trimming removed 8 bases from V and 7 bases from J; junction bases left unmatched: 9. There are 13 residues in the CDR3. The germline gives CDR1 MNHEY, CDR2 SVGAGI. The CDR3: CASSRDRAFEQYF. In DNA form, the CDR3 reads TGTGCCAGCTCCCGGGACAGGGCGTTTGAGCAGTACTTC.

The gene calls are TRBV7-9 and TRBJ1-1, with 10 nucleotides matching TRBD1. Per the germline V gene, CDR1 is SEHNR and CDR2 is FQNEAQ (reference sequence). This CDR3 has 15 amino acids. J gave up 10 bases and V 3 bases, and 11 bases lay outside the gene matches. This CDR3 is CASSLARQGAMAAFF. The CDR3 DNA reads as TGTGCCAGCAGCTTGGCCCGACAGGGGGCAATGGCAGCTTTCTTT.

In this sample, this clone turned up a few times. This chain joins TRBV9 and TRBJ2-3; a weak D match, TRBD1 (8 bases). This CDR3 contains 17 residues. The V gene lost 3 bases and the J gene lost 0 bases, with 17 bases spanning the gap. CDR1 and CDR2 from the germline V gene are SGDLS and YYNGEE. CDR3 sequence reads: CASSARLQGGSTDTQYF. The CDR3 region has the DNA TGTGCCAGCAGCGCGAGGTTACAGGGGGGGAGCACAGATACGCAGTATTTT.

This clone was observed once. V is TRBV7-9 and J is TRBJ2-7; no reliable D call. Trimming pared 3 bases from V and 5 bases from J, leaving 8 bases between. Germline CDR1 and CDR2: SEHNR and FQNEAQ (reference sequence). This CDR3 has 12 amino acids. The CDR3 loop is CASSLPTHEQYF. The DNA of the CDR3 is TGTGCCAGCAGCTTGCCGACGCACGAGCAGTACTTC.

The CDR3 DNA follows: TGTGCCAGTAGGAGAGATGGACAGTCGTCTTACGAGCAGTACTTC. Translation: CASRRDGQSSYEQYF. The J gene is TRBJ2-7, the V gene TRBV19, with D possibly being TRBD1 (6 bases). The CDR3 is 15 residues long. The V end was cut by 6 bases, the J end by 4 bases, with 19 bases between. Germline V gene lookup returns CDR1 LNHDA and CDR2 SQIVND (reference sequence).

This clone was seen more than once but under ten times. The genes are TRBV2 and TRBJ2-5; TRBD1 might be the D (7 bases). The length of the CDR3 is 15 residues. V was cut by 7 bases and J by 4 bases, with 19 bases left in between. Germline V lookup: CDR1 SNHLY, CDR2 FYNNEI. CDR3 sequence: CASTPGRGARETQYF. The CDR3 DNA reads as TGTGCCAGCACCCCGGGCAGGGGGGCGCGAGAGACCCAGTACTTC.

This clone turned up a few times. J is TRBJ1-1 and V is TRBV5-6; tentative D call: TRBD1 (5 bases). This CDR3 has 14 residues. The V end lost 3 bases, the J end lost 3 bases, and 12 bases lay between the germline ends. The V gene's germline CDR1 is SGHDT and CDR2 YYEEEE. This CDR3 is CASSSESRDTEAFF. CDR3 coding DNA: TGTGCCAGCAGCTCGGAATCCAGGGACACTGAAGCTTTCTTT.

The chain couples TRBV7-3 to TRBJ1-1, with D perhaps TRBD1 (5 bases). Per the germline V gene, CDR1 is SGHTA and CDR2 is FQGTGA. The CDR3 has 14 residues. V gave up 2 bases and J gave up 1 base, with 8 bases separating them. CDR3 loop: CASSLQGGNTEAFF. The DNA of the CDR3 is TGTGCCAGCAGCTTACAGGGTGGGAACACTGAAGCTTTCTTT.

The V gene is TRBV7-9, the J gene TRBJ2-3, with 13 bases matching TRBD2. V lost 5 bases and J lost 6; bases outside the gene matches: 11. Germline V gene sequence: CDR1 SEHNR, CDR2 FQNEAQ (reference sequence). The CDR3 length is 17 residues. This CDR3 reads CASSRTQGLAGADTQYF. The CDR3 coding sequence is TGTGCCAGCAGCCGGACCCAAGGACTAGCGGGAGCTGATACGCAGTATTTT.

The genes are TRBV10-3 and TRBJ2-7, with 10 bases matching TRBD2. Trimming cost V 7 bases and J 5 bases; bases outside gene matches: 8. CDR3 size: 14 residues. Germline V gene data show CDR1 as ENHRY and CDR2 as SYGVKD. CDR3 amino acids: CAIKRGGVAHEQYF. CDR3 coding DNA: TGTGCCATCAAGCGGGGGGGAGTTGCCCACGAGCAGTACTTC.

CDR3 nucleotides: TGTGCCAGCGGGTCGTGGGGCCTAAACACCGGGGAGCTGTTTTTT. Residues: CASGSWGLNTGELFF. The V gene is TRBV2, the J gene TRBJ2-2; the D gene is possibly TRBD1 (5 bases). CDR3 length: 15 residues. V was pared by 8 bases and J by 2 bases, with 15 bases between. Per germline, CDR1 SNHLY and CDR2 FYNNEI. Full variable domain (missing parts from reference TRBV2 and TRBJ2-2): EPEVTQTPSHQVTQMGQEVILRCVPISNHLYFYWYRQILGQKVEFLVSFYNNEISEKSEIFDDQFSVERPDGSNFTLKIRSTKLEDSAMYFCASGSWGLNTGELFFGEGSRLTVL.

The sample holds one count of this clone. The chain is built from TRBV5-5 and TRBJ1-5; perhaps TRBD1 as D (6 bases). This CDR3 region has 15 residues. Germline values: CDR1 SGHKS, CDR2 YYEKEE (reference sequence). Trimming removed 4 bases at V and 3 bases at J, with 14 bases between. CDR3 protein: CASSPTGHTNQPQHF. CDR3 sequence (DNA): TGTGCCAGCAGCCCCACGGGACACACCAATCAGCCCCAGCATTTT.

The chain has TRBV27 and TRBJ2-7; maybe TRBD1 (7 bases). This CDR3 contains 13 residues. The germline V gene has CDR1 MNHEY and CDR2 SMNVEV (reference sequence). The V end was cut by 3 bases, the J end by 7 bases, with 13 bases between. The chain's CDR3 is CASSFTGAGEQYF. The DNA of the CDR3 is TGTGCCAGCAGTTTTACAGGGGCGGGGGAGCAGTACTTC.

The V gene is TRBV7-6, the J gene TRBJ1-2; D is undetermined. Germline CDR1 SGHVS, CDR2 FNYEAQ. The V end was cut by 5 bases, the J end by 0 bases, with 13 bases between. The CDR3 totals 15 residues. CDR3 residues: CASSPVAEANYGYTF. CDR3 in DNA: TGTGCCAGCAGCCCAGTGGCAGAAGCTAACTATGGCTACACCTTC. Full variable domain (rest looked up from reference TRBV7-6 and TRBJ1-2): GAGVSQSPRYKVTKRGQDVALRCDPISGHVSLYWYRQALGQGPEFLTYFNYEAQQDKSGLPNDRFSAERPEGSISTLTIQRTEQRDSAMYRCASSPVAEANYGYTFGSGTRLTVV.